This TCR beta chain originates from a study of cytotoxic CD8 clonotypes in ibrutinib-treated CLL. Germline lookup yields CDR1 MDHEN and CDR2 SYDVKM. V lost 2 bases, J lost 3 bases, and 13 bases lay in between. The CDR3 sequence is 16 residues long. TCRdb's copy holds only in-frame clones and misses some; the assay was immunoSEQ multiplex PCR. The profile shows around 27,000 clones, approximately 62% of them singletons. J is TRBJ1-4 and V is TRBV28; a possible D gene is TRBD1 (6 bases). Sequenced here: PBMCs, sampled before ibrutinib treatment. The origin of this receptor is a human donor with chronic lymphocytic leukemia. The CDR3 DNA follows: TGTGCCAGCAGTTTAATTCCGCAGGGGTCTAATGAAAAACTGTTTTTT. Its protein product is CASSLIPQGSNEKLFF.